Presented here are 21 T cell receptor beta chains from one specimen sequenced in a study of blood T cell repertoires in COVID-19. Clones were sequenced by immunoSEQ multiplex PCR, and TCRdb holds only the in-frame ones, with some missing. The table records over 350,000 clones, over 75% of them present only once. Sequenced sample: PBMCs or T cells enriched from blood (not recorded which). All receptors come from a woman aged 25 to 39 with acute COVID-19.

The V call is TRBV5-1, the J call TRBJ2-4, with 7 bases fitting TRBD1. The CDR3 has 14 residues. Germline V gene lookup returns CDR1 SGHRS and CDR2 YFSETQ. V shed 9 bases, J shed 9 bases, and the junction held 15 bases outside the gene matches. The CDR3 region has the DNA TGCGCCACCCGACCCGGGACAGATCTTGGCATTCAGTACTTC. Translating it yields CATRPGTDLGIQYF.

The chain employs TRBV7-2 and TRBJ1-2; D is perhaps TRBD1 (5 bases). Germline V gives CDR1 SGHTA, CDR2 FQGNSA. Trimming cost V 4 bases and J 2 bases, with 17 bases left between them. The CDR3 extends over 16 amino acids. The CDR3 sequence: CASSSRGNRRNYGYTF. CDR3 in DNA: TGTGCCAGCAGCTCCCGCGGGAACAGGCGGAACTATGGCTACACCTTC. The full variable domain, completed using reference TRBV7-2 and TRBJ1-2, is GAGVSQSPSNKVTEKGKDVELRCDPISGHTALYWYRQSLGQGLEFLIYFQGNSAPDKSGLPSDRFSAERTGGSVSTLTIQRTQQEDSAVYLCASSSRGNRRNYGYTFGSGTRLTVV.

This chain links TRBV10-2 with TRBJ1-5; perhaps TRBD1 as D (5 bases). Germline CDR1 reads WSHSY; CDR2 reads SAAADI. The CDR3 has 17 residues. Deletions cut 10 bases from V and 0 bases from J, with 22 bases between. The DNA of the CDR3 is TGCGCCATCTCTCCCGGGGGGACCACTTATAGCAATCAGCCCCAGCATTTT. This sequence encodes CAISPGGTTYSNQPQHF.

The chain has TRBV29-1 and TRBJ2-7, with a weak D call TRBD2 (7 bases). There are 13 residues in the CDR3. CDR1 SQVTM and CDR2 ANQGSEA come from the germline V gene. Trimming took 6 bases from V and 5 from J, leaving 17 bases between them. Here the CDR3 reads CSVGRGGAHEQYF. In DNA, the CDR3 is TGCAGCGTGGGGCGTGGGGGGGCCCACGAGCAGTACTTC.

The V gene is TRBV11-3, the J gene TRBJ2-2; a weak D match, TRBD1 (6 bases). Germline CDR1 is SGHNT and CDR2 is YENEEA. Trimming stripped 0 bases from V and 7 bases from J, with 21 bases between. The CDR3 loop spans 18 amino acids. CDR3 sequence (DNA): TGTGCCAGCAGCTTAGATCGTACAGGGAATCAGTTTGTCGGGGAGCTGTTTTTT. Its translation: CASSLDRTGNQFVGELFF.

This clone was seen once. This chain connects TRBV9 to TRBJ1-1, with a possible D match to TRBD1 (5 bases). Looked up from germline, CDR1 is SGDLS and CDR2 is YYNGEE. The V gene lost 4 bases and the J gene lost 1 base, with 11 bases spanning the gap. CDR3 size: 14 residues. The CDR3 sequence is CASSPTQGNTEAFF. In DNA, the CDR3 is TGTGCCAGCAGCCCCACCCAGGGGAACACTGAAGCTTTCTTT. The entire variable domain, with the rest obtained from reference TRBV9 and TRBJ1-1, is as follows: DSGVTQTPKHLITATGQRVTLRCSPRSGDLSVYWYQQSLDQGLQFLIQYYNGEERAKGNILERFSAQQFPDLHSELNLSSLELGDSALYFCASSPTQGNTEAFFGQGTRLTVV.

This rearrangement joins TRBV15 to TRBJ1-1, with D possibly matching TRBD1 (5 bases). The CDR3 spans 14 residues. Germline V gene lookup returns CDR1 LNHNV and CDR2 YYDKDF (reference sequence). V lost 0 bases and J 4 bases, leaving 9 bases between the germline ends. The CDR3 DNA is TGTGCCACCAGCAGAGATATCGGGGGCACTGAAGCTTTCTTT. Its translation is CATSRDIGGTEAFF.

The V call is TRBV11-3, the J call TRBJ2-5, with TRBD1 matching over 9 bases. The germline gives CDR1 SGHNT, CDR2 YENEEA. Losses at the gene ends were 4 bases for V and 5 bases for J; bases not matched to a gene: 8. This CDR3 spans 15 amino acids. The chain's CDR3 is CASSSGDRAGETQYF. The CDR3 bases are TGTGCCAGCAGCTCCGGGGACAGGGCGGGGGAGACCCAGTACTTC.

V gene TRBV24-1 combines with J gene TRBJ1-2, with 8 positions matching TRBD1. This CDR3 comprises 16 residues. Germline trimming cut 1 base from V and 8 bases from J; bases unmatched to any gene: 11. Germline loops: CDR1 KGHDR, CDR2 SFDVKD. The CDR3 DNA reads TGTGCCACCAGTGATTTCCCTAAGGACAGGGTGGGCGGCTACACCTTC. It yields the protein CATSDFPKDRVGGYTF.

CDR3 bases: TGTGCCAGCAGCGAGTACGGACTAGCGGGGGGACCTCAAACAGATACGCAGTATTTT. It specifies CASSEYGLAGGPQTDTQYF. The V call is TRBV9, the J call TRBJ2-3, with TRBD2 identical over 14 bases. Germline CDR1 SGDLS, CDR2 YYNGEE. This CDR3 region has 19 residues. The V gene end was trimmed by 3 bases and the J gene end by 3 bases; junction bases not matched to a gene: 12.

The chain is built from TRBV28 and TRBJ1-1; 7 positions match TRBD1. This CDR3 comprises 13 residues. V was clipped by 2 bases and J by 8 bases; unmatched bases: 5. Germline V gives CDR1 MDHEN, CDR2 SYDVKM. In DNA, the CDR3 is TGTGCCAGCAGTTTAATAGGGGGCGACGAAGCTTTCTTT. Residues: CASSLIGGDEAFF.

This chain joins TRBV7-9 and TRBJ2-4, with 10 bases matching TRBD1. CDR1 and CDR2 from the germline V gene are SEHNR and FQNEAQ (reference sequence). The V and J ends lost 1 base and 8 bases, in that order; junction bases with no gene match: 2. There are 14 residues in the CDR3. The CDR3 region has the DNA TGTGCCAGCAGCTTAGGGACAGGGGGTTACATTCAGTACTTC. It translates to CASSLGTGGYIQYF.

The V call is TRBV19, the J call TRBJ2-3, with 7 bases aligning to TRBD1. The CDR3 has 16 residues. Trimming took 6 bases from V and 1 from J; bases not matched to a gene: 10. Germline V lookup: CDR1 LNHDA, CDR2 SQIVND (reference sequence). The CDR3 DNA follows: TGTGCCAGTAGCAGGACAGGCCCCTCAGGCACAGATACGCAGTATTTT. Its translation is CASSRTGPSGTDTQYF.

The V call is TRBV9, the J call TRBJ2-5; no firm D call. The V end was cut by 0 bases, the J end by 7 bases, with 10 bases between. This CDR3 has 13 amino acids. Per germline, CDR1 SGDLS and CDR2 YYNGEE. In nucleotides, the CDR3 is TGTGCCAGCAGCGTAGGGAGTATAGGGACCCAGTACTTC. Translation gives CASSVGSIGTQYF.

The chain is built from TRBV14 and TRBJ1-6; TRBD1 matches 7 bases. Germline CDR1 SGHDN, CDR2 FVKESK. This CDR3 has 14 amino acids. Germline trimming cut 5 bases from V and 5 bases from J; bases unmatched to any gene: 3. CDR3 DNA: TGTGCCAGCAGCGGGGACAGTAATAATTCACCCCTCCACTTT. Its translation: CASSGDSNNSPLHF.

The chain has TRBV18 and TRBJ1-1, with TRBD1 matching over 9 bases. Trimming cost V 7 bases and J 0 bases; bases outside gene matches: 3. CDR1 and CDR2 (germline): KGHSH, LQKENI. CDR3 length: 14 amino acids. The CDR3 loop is CASYGQGMNTEAFF. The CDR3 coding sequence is TGTGCCAGCTATGGACAGGGGATGAACACTGAAGCTTTCTTT.

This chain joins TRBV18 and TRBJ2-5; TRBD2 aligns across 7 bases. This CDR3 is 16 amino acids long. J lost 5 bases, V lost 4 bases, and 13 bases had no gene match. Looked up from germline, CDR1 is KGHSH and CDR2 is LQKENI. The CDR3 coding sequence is TGTGCCAGCTCACGAGAGATGGCGCTGGGAGGGGAGACCCAGTACTTC. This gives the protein CASSREMALGGETQYF.

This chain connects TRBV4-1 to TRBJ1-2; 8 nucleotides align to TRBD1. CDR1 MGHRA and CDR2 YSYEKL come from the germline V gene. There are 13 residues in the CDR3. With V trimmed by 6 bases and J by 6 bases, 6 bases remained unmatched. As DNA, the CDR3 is TGCGCCAGCAGTCTTACAGGGGGGGATGGCTACACCTTC. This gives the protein CASSLTGGDGYTF.

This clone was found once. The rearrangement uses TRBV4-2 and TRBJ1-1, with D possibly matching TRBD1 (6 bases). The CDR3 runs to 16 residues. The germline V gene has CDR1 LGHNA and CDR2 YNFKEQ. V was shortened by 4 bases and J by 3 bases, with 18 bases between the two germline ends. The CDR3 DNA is TGTGCCAGCAGCCCCCGCAACAGGGTGGAGGACACTGAAGCTTTCTTT. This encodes CASSPRNRVEDTEAFF.

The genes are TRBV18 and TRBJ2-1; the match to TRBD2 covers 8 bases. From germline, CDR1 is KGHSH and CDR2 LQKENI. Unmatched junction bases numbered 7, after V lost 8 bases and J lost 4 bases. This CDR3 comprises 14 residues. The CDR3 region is CASQTGGSYNEQFF. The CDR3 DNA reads TGTGCCAGCCAGACGGGGGGGTCGTACAATGAGCAGTTCTTC.

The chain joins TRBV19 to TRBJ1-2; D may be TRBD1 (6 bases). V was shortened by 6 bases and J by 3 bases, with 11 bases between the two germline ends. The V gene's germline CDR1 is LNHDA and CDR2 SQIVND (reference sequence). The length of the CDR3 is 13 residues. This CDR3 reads CASSPGQHYGYTF. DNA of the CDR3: TGTGCCAGTAGCCCTGGACAGCACTATGGCTACACCTTC.